The 29 T cell receptor beta chains listed next were all sequenced from one sample in a study of blood T cell repertoires in COVID-19. Measured with immunoSEQ multiplex PCR; TCRdb has only the in-frame clones, and not every one. The sample lists almost 300,000 clones; around 92% were seen once. The sequenced sample consisted of peripheral blood. These TCRs come from a woman aged 30 to 39 with COVID-19, enrolled during active disease.

The chain joins TRBV4-1 to TRBJ1-5; no firm D call. The CDR3 is made up of 15 amino acids. Per the germline V gene, CDR1 is MGHRA and CDR2 is YSYEKL. V was pared by 8 bases and J by 5 bases, with 19 bases between. The CDR3 loop is CASGDRRAYDQPQHF. The CDR3 region has the DNA TGCGCCAGCGGGGATCGGAGGGCTTACGATCAGCCCCAGCATTTT.

This clone has a single count. The chain carries TRBV2 and TRBJ1-2, with 9 nucleotides matching TRBD1. The junction had 8 bases not matched to a gene; V was cut back by 5 bases and J by 7 bases. The CDR3 has 14 residues. Germline values: CDR1 SNHLY, CDR2 FYNNEI. The CDR3: CASSQTGGIGGYTF. The CDR3 DNA is TGTGCCAGCAGTCAGACAGGGGGTATCGGTGGCTACACCTTC.

The chain employs TRBV7-9 and TRBJ1-6; 9 bases align to TRBD1. Unmatched junction bases numbered 6, after V lost 5 bases and J lost 10 bases. The CDR3 length is 14 residues. Germline V gene sequence: CDR1 SEHNR, CDR2 FQNEAQ (reference sequence). CDR3 sequence: CASSRRQGGSPLHF. The DNA for the CDR3 is TGTGCCAGCAGCCGCAGACAGGGGGGATCACCCCTCCACTTT.

This clone appeared once. V usage is TRBV5-1 and J usage is TRBJ1-6, with a possible D match to TRBD1 (5 bases). Germline-derived CDR1 and CDR2 are SGHRS and YFSETQ. V lost 1 base, J lost 10 bases, and 15 bases lay in between. The CDR3 contains 15 residues. CDR3 protein: CASSLNRGPGSPLHF. The CDR3 region has the DNA TGCGCCAGCAGCTTGAATAGGGGCCCGGGCTCACCCCTCCACTTT.

The chain uses TRBV4-1 and TRBJ2-5; weak D call: TRBD2 (5 bases). The V end was cut by 3 bases, the J end by 5 bases, with 13 bases between. The CDR3 consists of 14 residues. CDR1 is MGHRA and CDR2 is YSYEKL in the germline V gene. The CDR3 region has the DNA TGCGCCAGCAGCCAGGAGGACTGGCGGGAGACCCAGTACTTC. Encoded protein: CASSQEDWRETQYF.

The gene calls are TRBV19 and TRBJ1-5, with D unclear. This CDR3 has 15 residues. Germline CDR1 LNHDA, CDR2 SQIVND (reference sequence). V was shortened by 6 bases and J by 1 base, with 13 bases between the two germline ends. CDR3 residues: CASRDGETSNQPQHF. CDR3 in DNA: TGTGCCAGTAGGGACGGGGAAACGAGCAATCAGCCCCAGCATTTT.

This rearrangement joins TRBV5-4 to TRBJ1-3; D call uncertain. The CDR3 has 16 residues. Trimming took off 3 bases at V and 0 bases at J, with 13 bases between the two ends. From germline, CDR1 is SGHNT and CDR2 YYREEE (reference sequence). The CDR3 nucleotides read TGTGCCAGCAGCTCCCGGTTGGGGAGCTCTGGAAACACCATATATTTT. Residues: CASSSRLGSSGNTIYF.

This clone was observed a single time. The gene calls are TRBV6-5 and TRBJ1-6; D not certain. This CDR3 region has 13 residues. CDR1 MNHEY and CDR2 SVGAGI come from the germline V gene. V gave up 6 bases and J gave up 10 bases, with 13 bases separating them. The CDR3 nucleotides read TGTGCCAGCAGCCCCGCGGTTGACTCACCCCTCCACTTT. Translated, it gives CASSPAVDSPLHF.

This clone occurred a few times. The rearrangement joins TRBV19 to TRBJ1-5; TRBD1 might be the D (6 bases). The CDR3 contains 14 residues. The V end was cut by 5 bases, the J end by 5 bases, with 13 bases between. CDR1 is LNHDA, CDR2 SQIVND, per germline (reference sequence). This CDR3 reads CASSSDSLYQPQHF. The CDR3 DNA reads TGTGCCAGTAGTTCGGACAGCCTTTATCAGCCCCAGCATTTT. Supplemented by reference TRBV19 and TRBJ1-5, the full variable domain reads DGGITQSPKYLFRKEGQNVTLSCEQNLNHDAMYWYRQDPGQGLRLIYYSQIVNDFQKGDIAEGYSVSREKKESFPLTVTSAQKNPTAFYLCASSSDSLYQPQHFGDGTRLSIL.

This chain uses TRBV15 with TRBJ2-1; TRBD2 aligns across 10 bases. The length of the CDR3 is 15 residues. CDR1 and CDR2 (germline): LNHNV, YYDKDF (reference sequence). The junction had 11 bases not matched to a gene; V was cut back by 8 bases and J by 7 bases. For the CDR3, the DNA is TGTGCCACCGCCACTTCAGCGGGGGGGCTGAATGAGCAGTTCTTC. Encoded protein: CATATSAGGLNEQFF.

The V and J genes are TRBV28 and TRBJ1-1; TRBD1 matches at 8 bases. Germline assignment: CDR1 MDHEN and CDR2 SYDVKM. The CDR3 is 15 residues long. V lost 5 bases to trimming and J lost 5 bases; unmatched junction nucleotides: 10. The CDR3 DNA reads as TGTGCCAGCAGTCCAGGACAGGGTAAGGGGACTGAAGCTTTCTTT. Its translation is CASSPGQGKGTEAFF.

This rearrangement joins TRBV29-1 to TRBJ1-2; no reliable D call. Germline-derived CDR1 and CDR2 are SQVTM and ANQGSEA. The CDR3 is 11 residues long. V shed 4 bases and J shed 5 bases, with 8 bases lying between them. CDR3 sequence (DNA): TGCAGCGTTGGAACGGTATATGGCTACACCTTC. This codes for CSVGTVYGYTF.

This chain links TRBV6-5 with TRBJ2-7; 9 positions match TRBD1. Trimming cost V 0 bases and J 2 bases; bases outside gene matches: 2. Per the germline V gene, CDR1 is MNHEY and CDR2 is SVGAGI. CDR3 length: 15 residues. The CDR3 sequence is CASSYSRQGAYEQYF. The CDR3 bases are TGTGCCAGCAGTTACTCCAGACAGGGGGCCTACGAGCAGTACTTC.

The CDR3 nucleotides read TGTGCCAGCAGTCCAGAGGCGGGGGTGAACACTGAAGCTTTCTTT. Translation gives CASSPEAGVNTEAFF. This chain connects TRBV27 to TRBJ1-1; a weak D match, TRBD1 (5 bases). Germline CDR1 and CDR2: MNHEY and SMNVEV (reference sequence). The CDR3 loop spans 15 amino acids. V lost 5 bases and J 0 bases, leaving 13 bases between the germline ends.

The chain joins TRBV7-2 to TRBJ1-2; 7 bases align to TRBD1. Germline V gene lookup returns CDR1 SGHTA and CDR2 FQGNSA. This CDR3 spans 16 amino acids. V trimming: 1 base; J trimming: 8 bases; junction bases outside the gene matches: 13. The CDR3 protein is CASSLGAYDRAGGYTF. For the CDR3, the DNA is TGTGCCAGCAGCTTAGGGGCCTACGACAGGGCCGGCGGCTACACCTTC.

Comments on this clone: Sequence at one end of the junction differs from germline and may be a read error. V is TRBV2 and J is TRBJ2-2, with D possibly TRBD2 on 5 matching bases. Germline CDR1 SNHLY, CDR2 FYNNEI. This CDR3 comprises 16 residues. CDR3 region: CASSEGLPANTGELFF. DNA for the CDR3: TGTGCCAGCAGCGAAGGACTTCCAGCGAACACCGGGGAGCTGTTTTTT.

V and J are TRBV5-6 and TRBJ2-7; possibly TRBD1 for D (5 bases). Germline assignment: CDR1 SGHDT and CDR2 YYEEEE. With 0 bases removed from V and 1 base from J, the gap between germline ends came to 8 bases. The CDR3 totals 14 residues. The DNA of the CDR3 is TGTGCCAGCAGCTTGGCGCCAGGGTCCTACGAGCAGTACTTC. Translation: CASSLAPGSYEQYF.

V is TRBV3-1 (or the pseudogene TRBV3-2) and J is TRBJ2-6, with a tentative D call TRBD1 (6 bases). Trimming removed 4 bases at V and 2 bases at J, with 9 bases between. CDR3 size: 15 residues. In germline, CDR1 is LGHDT, CDR2 YNNKEL (reference sequence). The CDR3 nucleotides are TGTGCCAGCAGCCTCGGGACACCTGGGGCCAACGTCCTGACTTTC. As protein: CASSLGTPGANVLTF.

The V gene is TRBV29-1, the J gene TRBJ1-1; D unresolved. The length of the CDR3 is 13 residues. Trimming stripped 8 bases from V and 0 bases from J, with 13 bases between. Germline-derived CDR1 and CDR2 are SQVTM and ANQGSEA. CDR3 in amino acids: CSLTSYMNTEAFF. The CDR3 nucleotides read TGCAGCCTTACTAGTTATATGAACACTGAAGCTTTCTTT.

The chain recombines TRBV5-1 with TRBJ2-1, with TRBD2 matching 10 bases. Trimming at V came to 3 bases and at J to 8 bases, leaving 8 bases not matched to a gene. This CDR3 comprises 15 residues. Germline V gene sequence: CDR1 SGHRS, CDR2 YFSETQ. CDR3 sequence (DNA): TGCGCCAGCAGCTACGGTTTAGCGGGGGGCTATGAGCAGTTCTTC. Translated: CASSYGLAGGYEQFF. Full variable domain (rest looked up from reference TRBV5-1 and TRBJ2-1): KAGVTQTPRYLIKTRGQQVTLSCSPISGHRSVSWYQQTPGQGLQFLFEYFSETQRNKGNFPGRFSGRQFSNSRSEMNVSTLELGDSALYLCASSYGLAGGYEQFFGPGTRLTVL.

The genes are TRBV1 and TRBJ2-3; TRBD2, as called in the table, went unchecked against the DNA. TRBV1 is a recognized pseudogene. This CDR3 is built from 22 residues. Here the CDR3 reads CTSSQEGPLAGQILRGTDTQYF. The CDR3 DNA reads as TGCACCAGCAGCCAAGAGGGACCGCTAGCGGGACAAATTCTTCGCGGCACAGATACGCAGTATTTT.

The rearrangement links TRBV12-3 or TRBV12-4 to TRBJ1-2; D is undetermined. This CDR3 comprises 13 residues. Deletions cut 6 bases from V and 6 bases from J, with 14 bases between. CDR3 in DNA: TGTGCCAGCAGCCCTGGAGATTGGGATGGCTACACCTTC. Encoded protein: CASSPGDWDGYTF.

A single count supports this clone. This chain uses TRBV27 with TRBJ2-7; D ambiguous. Between the trimmed V and J ends, which lost 2 bases and 2 bases, there was a span of 7 bases. The CDR3 runs to 13 residues. Per the germline V gene, CDR1 is MNHEY and CDR2 is SMNVEV (reference sequence). This CDR3 is CASSLNRAYEQYF. CDR3 DNA sequence: TGTGCCAGCAGTTTAAACAGAGCCTACGAGCAGTACTTC.

The rearrangement links TRBV4-2 to TRBJ2-2; TRBD1 might be the D (5 bases). V was clipped by 1 base and J by 2 bases, with 8 bases between them. This CDR3 is built from 15 residues. CDR1 LGHNA and CDR2 YNFKEQ come from the germline V gene. CDR3 loop: CASSQGQSNTGELFF. The CDR3 DNA reads as TGTGCCAGCAGCCAAGGACAGTCCAACACCGGGGAGCTGTTTTTT.

In DNA form, the CDR3 reads TGCAGCGCCGCTACCACTTCAGAGACCCAGTACTTC. This encodes CSAATTSETQYF. The rearrangement joins TRBV29-1 to TRBJ2-5; D is unresolved. In germline, CDR1 is SQVTM, CDR2 ANQGSEA. The CDR3 runs 12 residues. Trimming pared 7 bases from V and 4 bases from J, leaving 13 bases between.

The J gene is TRBJ1-2, the V gene TRBV24-1, with D perhaps TRBD1 (5 bases). The V end was cut by 6 bases, the J end by 2 bases, with 9 bases between. The CDR3 consists of 13 residues. From germline, CDR1 is KGHDR and CDR2 SFDVKD. The CDR3, as DNA: TGTGCCACCAGTCAAACAGGAAACTATGGCTACACCTTC. Protein sequence: CATSQTGNYGYTF.

The chain couples TRBV13 to TRBJ1-4, with D possibly matching TRBD1 (5 bases). Trimming left V 1 base short and J 4 bases short, with 19 bases between. Germline CDR1 and CDR2: PRHDT and FYEKMQ (reference sequence). The CDR3 covers 18 residues. CDR3 DNA sequence: TGTGCCAGCAGCTTAGTTTACGGTGGGGCTAACTATAATGAAAAACTGTTTTTT. It specifies CASSLVYGGANYNEKLFF.

The rearrangement uses TRBV9 and TRBJ2-1; D ambiguous. Per germline, CDR1 SGDLS and CDR2 YYNGEE. The CDR3 runs to 17 residues. V lost 1 base and J 4 bases, leaving 18 bases between the germline ends. CDR3 DNA: TGTGCCAGCAGCGTAATTACTACCATAATGGGTTACAATGAGCAGTTCTTC. Translation gives CASSVITTIMGYNEQFF.

V is TRBV7-2 and J is TRBJ2-7; TRBD1 matches at 9 bases. The ends lost 1 base at V and 5 bases at J; junction bases unmatched: 9. Per the germline V gene, CDR1 is SGHTA and CDR2 is FQGNSA. The CDR3 length is 16 residues. Here the CDR3 DNA reads TGTGCCAGCAGCTTAGTCAGTAGGGGACAGGGCCACGAGCAGTACTTC. It specifies CASSLVSRGQGHEQYF.